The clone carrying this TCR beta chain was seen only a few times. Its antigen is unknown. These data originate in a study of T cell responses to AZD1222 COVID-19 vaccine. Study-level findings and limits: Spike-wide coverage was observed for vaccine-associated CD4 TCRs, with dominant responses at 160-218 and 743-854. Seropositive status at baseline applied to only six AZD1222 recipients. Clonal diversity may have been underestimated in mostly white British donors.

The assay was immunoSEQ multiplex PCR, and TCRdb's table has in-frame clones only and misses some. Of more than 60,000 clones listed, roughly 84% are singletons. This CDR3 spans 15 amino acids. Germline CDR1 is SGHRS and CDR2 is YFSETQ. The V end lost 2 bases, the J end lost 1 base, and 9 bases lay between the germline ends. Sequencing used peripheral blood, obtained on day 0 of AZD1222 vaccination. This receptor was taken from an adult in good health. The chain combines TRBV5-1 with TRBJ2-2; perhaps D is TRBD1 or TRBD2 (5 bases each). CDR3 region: CASSFGTVNTGELFF. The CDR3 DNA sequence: TGCGCCAGCAGCTTCGGGACGGTGAACACCGGGGAGCTGTTTTTT.